These 20 T cell receptor beta chains were sequenced from one sample in a study of cytomegalovirus exposure and HLA in healthy donors. The PCR used 60 Vbeta and 13 Jbeta primers. Libraries were prepared by immunoSEQ multiplex PCR; TCRdb keeps only in-frame clonotypes and omits some of them. The sample holds about 160,000 clones, roughly four fifths seen once. Source material: PBMCs. The receptors were gathered from a woman aged 18-30 years in good health and CMV-seronegative.

V is TRBV28 and J is TRBJ1-2; tentatively, D is TRBD1 (6 bases). This CDR3 has 14 residues. V was cut by 7 bases and J by 14 bases, with 26 bases left in between. CDR1 and CDR2 (germline): MDHEN, SYDVKM. The CDR3 DNA follows: TGTGCCAGCAAGCCGACGGGGGGCAATAGACTAAGGACCTTC. This gives the protein CASKPTGGNRLRTF.

The V call is TRBV9, the J call TRBJ2-5; a weak D match, TRBD1 (5 bases). The tail of the sequence fits TRBJ2-7 better, so the J call may be wrong. This CDR3 region has 18 residues. The germline gives CDR1 SGDLS, CDR2 YYNGEE. The CDR3 region is CASSIHPQDSPSSYEQYF. The CDR3 region has the DNA TGTGCCAGCAGCATCCATCCCCAAGACAGCCCGAGCTCCTACGAGCAGTACTTC.

This clone was observed once. V gene TRBV13 combines with J gene TRBJ2-1, with 14 nucleotides matching TRBD2. Germline CDR1 and CDR2: PRHDT and FYEKMQ (reference sequence). The V and J ends lost 1 base and 7 bases, in that order; junction bases with no gene match: 6. CDR3 length: 17 amino acids. The CDR3 spells CASSLAPGTSGRNEQFF. As DNA, the CDR3 is TGTGCCAGCAGCTTAGCGCCGGGGACTAGCGGGAGAAATGAGCAGTTCTTC.

This clone was counted only a few times. This sequence joins TRBV14 and TRBJ2-5; 12 bases line up with TRBD1. The CDR3 has 14 amino acids. The trim removed 6 bases at V and 7 bases at J, leaving 6 bases unmatched. Germline CDR1 and CDR2: SGHDN and FVKESK. In nucleotides, the CDR3 is TGTGCCAGCAGGGGACAGGGGGCGTTTGGGACCCAGTACTTC. It yields the protein CASRGQGAFGTQYF.

The chain uses TRBV9 and TRBJ1-2; tentative D call: TRBD1 (6 bases). This CDR3 is 13 amino acids long. Trimming stripped 1 base from V and 5 bases from J, with 9 bases between. The germline gives CDR1 SGDLS, CDR2 YYNGEE. As DNA, the CDR3 is TGTGCCAGCAGCGTACAACAGGGTTATGGCTACACCTTC. It translates to CASSVQQGYGYTF. Using reference TRBV9 and TRBJ1-2 for the parts outside the CDR3, the full variable domain is DSGVTQTPKHLITATGQRVTLRCSPRSGDLSVYWYQQSLDQGLQFLIQYYNGEERAKGNILERFSAQQFPDLHSELNLSSLELGDSALYFCASSVQQGYGYTFGSGTRLTVV.

The chain employs TRBV28 and TRBJ1-2; D is perhaps TRBD1 (6 bases). CDR3 length: 17 amino acids. Trimming took off 6 bases at V and 4 bases at J, with 24 bases between the two ends. Germline V gene lookup returns CDR1 MDHEN and CDR2 SYDVKM. The CDR3 region has the DNA TGTGCCAGCAGCCATCCCCGGGACACCCTAAGGGGCTATGGCTACACCTTC. It translates to CASSHPRDTLRGYGYTF.

V gene TRBV6-5 combines with J gene TRBJ2-5; D remains ambiguous. Trimming cost V 6 bases and J 2 bases, with 13 bases left between them. Germline-derived CDR1 and CDR2 are MNHEY and SVGAGI. This CDR3 is 14 amino acids long. The CDR3 loop is CASRPRLRQETQYF. The CDR3 DNA sequence: TGTGCCAGCAGACCCCGACTGAGACAAGAGACCCAGTACTTC.

V usage is TRBV28 and J usage is TRBJ2-1; D ambiguous. The length of the CDR3 is 15 residues. Germline CDR1 MDHEN, CDR2 SYDVKM. Deletions cut 7 bases from V and 7 bases from J, with 20 bases between. Here the CDR3 DNA reads TGTGCCAGCACCCATTCGGGTGTCTTGTTTAATGAGCAGTTCTTC. Its translation is CASTHSGVLFNEQFF.

V gene TRBV7-9 combines with J gene TRBJ2-7; 8 nucleotides line up with TRBD1. Germline assignment: CDR1 SEHNR and CDR2 FQNEAQ (reference sequence). V was clipped by 3 bases and J by 5 bases; unmatched bases: 0. CDR3 length: 12 residues. CDR3 bases: TGTGCCAGCAGCTTGACAGGGGACGAGCAGTACTTC. Encoded protein: CASSLTGDEQYF.

The chain combines TRBV6-5 with TRBJ2-7, with D maybe TRBD1 (8 bases). The V gene's germline CDR1 is MNHEY and CDR2 SVGAGI. Trimming left V 6 bases short and J 4 bases short, with 19 bases between. CDR3 length: 15 amino acids. The CDR3 here is CASRRTGQGGYEQYF. The CDR3, as DNA: TGTGCCAGCAGACGAACTGGACAGGGAGGGTACGAGCAGTACTTC.

The sample holds a few counts of this clone. The chain joins TRBV4-1 to TRBJ2-5, with 10 bases lining up with TRBD2. Unmatched junction bases numbered 11, after V lost 0 bases and J lost 1 base. Looked up from germline, CDR1 is MGHRA and CDR2 is YSYEKL. The CDR3 covers 19 residues. Here the CDR3 DNA reads TGCGCCAGCAGCCAAGATCGGGCTAGCGGGGGCCTGGCCCAAGAGACCCAGTACTTC. Protein product: CASSQDRASGGLAQETQYF.

V gene TRBV27 combines with J gene TRBJ1-4; TRBD1 matches at 9 bases. J was trimmed by 3 bases and V by 6 bases; bases with no gene match: 5. Germline assignment: CDR1 MNHEY and CDR2 SMNVEV (reference sequence). The CDR3 consists of 15 residues. Written as DNA, the CDR3 is TGTGCCAGCAGCACACAGGGGGCAGCTAATGAAAAACTGTTTTTT. Amino acids: CASSTQGAANEKLFF.

This chain joins TRBV7-3 and TRBJ2-5; 9 bases match TRBD1. The CDR3 is 16 residues long. J was trimmed by 4 bases and V by 2 bases; bases with no gene match: 8. Germline CDR1 and CDR2: SGHTA and FQGTGA. The CDR3 coding sequence is TGTGCCAGCAGCTTACGAACGGGGGGACAGGGAGAGACCCAGTACTTC. Protein sequence: CASSLRTGGQGETQYF.

The rearrangement links TRBV7-9 to TRBJ2-5, with 8 bases matching TRBD1. The CDR3 loop spans 13 amino acids. V was clipped by 5 bases and J by 4 bases; unmatched bases: 3. The germline V gene encodes CDR1 SEHNR and CDR2 FQNEAQ (reference sequence). CDR3 amino acids: CASSTGQAETQYF. CDR3 coding DNA: TGTGCCAGCAGCACGGGACAGGCAGAGACCCAGTACTTC.

As regards this clone: The sample carries other DNA sequences with the same CDR3. The rearrangement links TRBV18 to TRBJ2-7; D is unclear. CDR1 and CDR2 (germline): KGHSH, LQKENI. The CDR3 length is 13 residues. V was pared by 3 bases and J by 1 base, with 7 bases between. CDR3 nucleotides: TGTGCCAGCTCACCCCCGGGTTCCTACGAGCAGTACTTC. Amino acid sequence: CASSPPGSYEQYF.

The chain carries TRBV5-1 and TRBJ1-1; weak D call: TRBD1 (6 bases). Trimming removed 4 bases at V and 0 bases at J, with 25 bases between. The CDR3 spans 19 residues. The V gene's germline CDR1 is SGHRS and CDR2 YFSETQ. The DNA for the CDR3 is TGCGCCAGCAGCCCTAGCCGACAGGAGCCCCATACCATGAACACTGAAGCTTTCTTT. Translated: CASSPSRQEPHTMNTEAFF.

The rearrangement uses TRBV5-4 and TRBJ1-1, with TRBD1 matching over 9 bases. CDR3 length: 14 amino acids. Trimming took 4 bases from V and 4 from J; bases not matched to a gene: 5. Per the germline V gene, CDR1 is SGHNT and CDR2 is YYREEE (reference sequence). The CDR3 DNA follows: TGTGCCAGCAGCCACAGGGGGCAGGCCACTGAAGCTTTCTTT. It yields the protein CASSHRGQATEAFF.

V and J are TRBV27 and TRBJ1-2, with D possibly matching TRBD1 (6 bases). Looked up from germline, CDR1 is MNHEY and CDR2 is SMNVEV (reference sequence). The V gene lost 5 bases and the J gene lost 5 bases, with 12 bases spanning the gap. This CDR3 is built from 13 residues. CDR3 residues: CASSEQGPYGYTF. The CDR3 nucleotides are TGTGCCAGCAGTGAACAGGGTCCATATGGCTACACCTTC.

The count of this clone is one. The chain combines TRBV4-1 with TRBJ2-3; D is ambiguous. Trimming took off 4 bases at V and 6 bases at J, with 8 bases between the two ends. The CDR3 has 12 residues. Germline V gene data show CDR1 as MGHRA and CDR2 as YSYEKL. CDR3 sequence (DNA): TGCGCCAGCAGCCTTAGAGGTGATACGCAGTATTTT. This gives the protein CASSLRGDTQYF.

On this clone: The sample contains more than one DNA sequence encoding this CDR3. The V gene is TRBV13, the J gene TRBJ2-5, with TRBD1 as a possible D gene (5 bases). Trimming pared 2 bases from V and 3 bases from J, leaving 16 bases between. In germline, CDR1 is PRHDT, CDR2 FYEKMQ (reference sequence). The CDR3 has 16 residues. The DNA for the CDR3 is TGTGCCAGCAGCTTATACTTGGGGCAGGAGAAAGAGACCCAGTACTTC. This gives the protein CASSLYLGQEKETQYF. Filled out from reference TRBV13 and TRBJ2-5, the complete variable domain reads AAGVIQSPRHLIKEKRETATLKCYPIPRHDTVYWYQQGPGQDPQFLISFYEKMQSDKGSIPDRFSAQQFSDYHSELNMSSLELGDSALYFCASSLYLGQEKETQYFGPGTRLLVL.